This T cell receptor beta chain comes out of a study of shared clonotypes between healthy human individuals. Study-level information: Per-donor plates numbered three CD4 naive, three CD4 memory, two CD8 naive and one CD8 memory. The study, taken as a whole, reports: Relative to clonotypes present in all four donors, those not shared had lower generation probabilities. Read depth was anticipated to influence clonotype sharing among donors.

Libraries were prepared by immunoSEQ multiplex PCR; TCRdb keeps only in-frame clonotypes and omits some of them. The table includes 1.6 million or so clones, 98% detected once. About this clone: The antigen is unknown.

V was clipped by 5 bases and J by 4 bases; unmatched bases: 5. This CDR3 comprises 13 residues. CDR1 is SGHKS and CDR2 is YYEKEE in the germline V gene (reference sequence). The J gene is TRBJ2-5, the V gene TRBV5-5; 7 positions match TRBD1. The TCR comes from a young man in good health. Sequenced input: naive CD4+ T cells sorted from blood. The subset denotes: CD45RA+ positively selected. The CDR3 loop is CASSFTGVETQYF. For the CDR3, the DNA is TGTGCCAGCAGTTTCACAGGGGTAGAGACCCAGTACTTC.